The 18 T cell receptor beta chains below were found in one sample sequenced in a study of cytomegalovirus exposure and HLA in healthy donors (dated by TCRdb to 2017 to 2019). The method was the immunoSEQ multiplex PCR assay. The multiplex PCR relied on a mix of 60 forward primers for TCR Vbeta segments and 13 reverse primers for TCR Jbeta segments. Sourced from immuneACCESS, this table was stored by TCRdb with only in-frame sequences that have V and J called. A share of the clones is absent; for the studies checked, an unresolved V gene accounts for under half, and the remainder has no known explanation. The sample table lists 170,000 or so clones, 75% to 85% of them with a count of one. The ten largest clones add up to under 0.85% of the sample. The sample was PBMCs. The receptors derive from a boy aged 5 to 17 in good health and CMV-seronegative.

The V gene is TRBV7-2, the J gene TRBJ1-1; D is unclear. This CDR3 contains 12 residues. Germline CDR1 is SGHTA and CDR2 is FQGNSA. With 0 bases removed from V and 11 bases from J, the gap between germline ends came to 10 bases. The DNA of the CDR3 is TGTGCCAGCAGCTTAGCGAGGGTTGGGGCTTTCTTT. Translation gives CASSLARVGAFF.

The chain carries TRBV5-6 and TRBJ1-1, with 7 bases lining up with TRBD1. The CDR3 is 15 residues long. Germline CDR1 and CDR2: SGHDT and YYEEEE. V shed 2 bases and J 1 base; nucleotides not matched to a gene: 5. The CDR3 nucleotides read TGTGCCAGCAGCTTCAGAGGGACAGCGAACACTGAAGCTTTCTTT. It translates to CASSFRGTANTEAFF.

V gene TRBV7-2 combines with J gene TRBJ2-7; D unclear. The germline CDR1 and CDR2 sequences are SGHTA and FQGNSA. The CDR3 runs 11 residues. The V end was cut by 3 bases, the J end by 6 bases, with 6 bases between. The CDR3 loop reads CASSLRSEQYF. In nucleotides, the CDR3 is TGTGCCAGCAGCTTGCGATCCGAGCAGTACTTC.

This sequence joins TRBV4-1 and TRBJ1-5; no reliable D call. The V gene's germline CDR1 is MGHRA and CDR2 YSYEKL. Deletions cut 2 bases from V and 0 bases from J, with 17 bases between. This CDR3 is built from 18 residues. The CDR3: CASSQRLTTTDSNQPQHF. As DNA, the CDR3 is TGCGCCAGCAGCCAAAGGCTTACCACCACAGATAGCAATCAGCCCCAGCATTTT.

In DNA form, the CDR3 reads TGCAGCGCCAAGCGGGCCGTTGGGGTTAACACTGAAGCTTTCTTT. Translated: CSAKRAVGVNTEAFF. This chain uses TRBV29-1 with TRBJ1-1; no clear D gene. This CDR3 spans 15 amino acids. CDR1 SQVTM and CDR2 ANQGSEA come from the germline V gene. The V and J ends lost 7 bases and 2 bases respectively, with 20 bases between them. The whole variable domain, filled in from reference TRBV29-1 and TRBJ1-1, reads SAVISQKPSRDICQRGTSLTIQCQVDSQVTMMFWYRQQPGQSLTLIATANQGSEATYESGFVIDKFPISRPNLTFSTLTVSNMSPEDSSIYLCSAKRAVGVNTEAFFGQGTRLTVV.

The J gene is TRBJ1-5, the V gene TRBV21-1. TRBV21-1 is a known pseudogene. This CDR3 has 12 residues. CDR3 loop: CASSKGVVPQHF. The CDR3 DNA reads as TGTGCCAGCAGCAAAGGAGTAGTGCCCCAGCATTTT.

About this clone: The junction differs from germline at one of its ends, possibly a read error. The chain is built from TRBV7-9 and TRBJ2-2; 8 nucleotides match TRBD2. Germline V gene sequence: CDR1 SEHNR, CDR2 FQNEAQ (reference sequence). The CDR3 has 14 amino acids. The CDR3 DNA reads TGTTCCAGCAGCCTAATAGCGGGGTCCGGGGAGCTGTTTTTT. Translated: CSSSLIAGSGELFF.

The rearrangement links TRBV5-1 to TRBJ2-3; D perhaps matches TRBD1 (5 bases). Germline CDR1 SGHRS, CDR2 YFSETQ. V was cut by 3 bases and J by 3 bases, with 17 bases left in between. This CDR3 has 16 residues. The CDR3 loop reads CASSSTGPPGTDTQYF. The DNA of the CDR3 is TGCGCCAGCAGCTCAACAGGCCCCCCTGGGACAGATACGCAGTATTTT.

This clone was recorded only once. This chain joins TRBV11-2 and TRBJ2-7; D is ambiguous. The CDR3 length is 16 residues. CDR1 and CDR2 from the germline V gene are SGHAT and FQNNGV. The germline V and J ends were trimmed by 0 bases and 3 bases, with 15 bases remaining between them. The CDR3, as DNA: TGTGCCAGCAGCTTAGAAGCACAGTCATTCCTCTACGAGCAGTACTTC. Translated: CASSLEAQSFLYEQYF.

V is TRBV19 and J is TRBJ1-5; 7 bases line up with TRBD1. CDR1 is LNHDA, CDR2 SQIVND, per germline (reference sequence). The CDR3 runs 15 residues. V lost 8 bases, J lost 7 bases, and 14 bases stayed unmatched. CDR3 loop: CASSSTQGRWQPQHF. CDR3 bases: TGTGCCAGTTCGTCAACACAGGGGAGGTGGCAGCCCCAGCATTTT.

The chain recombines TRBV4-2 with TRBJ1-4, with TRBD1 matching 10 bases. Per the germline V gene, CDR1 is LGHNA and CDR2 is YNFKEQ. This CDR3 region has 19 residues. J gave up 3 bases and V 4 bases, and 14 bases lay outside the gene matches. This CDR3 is CASSLLPGGQGTANEKLFF. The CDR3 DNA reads TGTGCCAGCAGCCTGCTCCCTGGGGGACAGGGGACGGCTAATGAAAAACTGTTTTTT.

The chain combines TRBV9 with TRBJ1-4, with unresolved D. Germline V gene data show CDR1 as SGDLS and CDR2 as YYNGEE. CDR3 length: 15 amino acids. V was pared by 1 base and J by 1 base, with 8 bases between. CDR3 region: CASSVQVGTNEKLFF. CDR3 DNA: TGTGCCAGCAGCGTACAGGTCGGAACTAATGAAAAACTGTTTTTT.

Written as DNA, the CDR3 is TGTGCCAGCAGCAGCCAGACAGGGTTCGATGGCTACACCTTC. This translates into CASSSQTGFDGYTF. The V and J genes are TRBV5-4 and TRBJ1-2; 7 bases are shared with TRBD1. Trimming took 4 bases from V and 6 from J; bases not matched to a gene: 9. CDR1 SGHNT and CDR2 YYREEE come from the germline V gene (reference sequence). CDR3 length equals 14 residues.

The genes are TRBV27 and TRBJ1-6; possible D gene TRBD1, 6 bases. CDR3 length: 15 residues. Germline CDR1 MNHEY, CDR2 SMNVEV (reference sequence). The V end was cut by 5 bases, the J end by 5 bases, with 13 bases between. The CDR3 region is CASSTRTANNSPLHF. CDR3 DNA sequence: TGTGCCAGCAGTACCCGGACAGCCAATAATTCACCCCTCCACTTT.

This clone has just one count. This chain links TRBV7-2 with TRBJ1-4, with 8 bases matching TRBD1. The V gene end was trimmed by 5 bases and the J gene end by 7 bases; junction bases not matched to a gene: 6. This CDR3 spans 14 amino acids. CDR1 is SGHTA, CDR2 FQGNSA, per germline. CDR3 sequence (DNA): TGTGCCAGCAGCGTCTGGACAGGGAGTGAAAAACTGTTTTTT. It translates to CASSVWTGSEKLFF.

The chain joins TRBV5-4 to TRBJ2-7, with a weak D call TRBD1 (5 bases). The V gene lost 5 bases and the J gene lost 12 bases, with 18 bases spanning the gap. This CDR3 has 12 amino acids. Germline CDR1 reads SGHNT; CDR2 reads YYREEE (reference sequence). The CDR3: CASSSGPLPLYF. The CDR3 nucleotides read TGTGCCAGCAGTTCAGGGCCACTACCTCTGTACTTC. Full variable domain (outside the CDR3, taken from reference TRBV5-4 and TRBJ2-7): ETGVTQSPTHLIKTRGQQVTLRCSSQSGHNTVSWYQQALGQGPQFIFQYYREEENGRGNFPPRFSGLQFPNYSSELNVNALELDDSALYLCASSSGPLPLYFGPGTRLTVT.

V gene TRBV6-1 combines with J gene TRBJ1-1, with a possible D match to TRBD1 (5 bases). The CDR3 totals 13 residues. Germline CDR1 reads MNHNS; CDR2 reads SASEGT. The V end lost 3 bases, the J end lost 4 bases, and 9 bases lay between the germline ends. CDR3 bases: TGTGCCAGCAGTGATTCAGGGATCACTGAAGCTTTCTTT. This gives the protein CASSDSGITEAFF.

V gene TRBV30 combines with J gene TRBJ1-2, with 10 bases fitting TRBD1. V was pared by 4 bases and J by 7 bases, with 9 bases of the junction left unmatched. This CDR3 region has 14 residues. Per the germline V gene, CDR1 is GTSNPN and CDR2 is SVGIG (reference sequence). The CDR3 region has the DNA TGTGCCTGGATCCGGAGGGACAGGGGACCTGGCTACACCTTC. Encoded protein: CAWIRRDRGPGYTF.